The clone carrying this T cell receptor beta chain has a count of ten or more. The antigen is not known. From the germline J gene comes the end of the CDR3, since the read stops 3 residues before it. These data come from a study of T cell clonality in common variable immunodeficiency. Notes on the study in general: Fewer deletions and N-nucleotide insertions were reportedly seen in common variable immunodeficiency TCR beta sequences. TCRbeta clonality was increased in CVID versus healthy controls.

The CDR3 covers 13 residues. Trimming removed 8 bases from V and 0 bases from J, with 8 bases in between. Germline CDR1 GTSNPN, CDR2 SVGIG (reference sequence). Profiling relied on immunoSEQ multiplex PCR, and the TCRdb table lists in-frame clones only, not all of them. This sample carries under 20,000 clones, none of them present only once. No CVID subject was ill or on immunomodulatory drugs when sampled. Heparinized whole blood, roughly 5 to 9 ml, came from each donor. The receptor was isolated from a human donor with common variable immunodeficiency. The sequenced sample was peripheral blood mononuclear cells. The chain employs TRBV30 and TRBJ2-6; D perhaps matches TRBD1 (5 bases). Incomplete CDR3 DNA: TGTGCCACGACAGACTCTGGGGCCAACGTC. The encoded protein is CATTDSGANV. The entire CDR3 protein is CATTDSGANVLTF.